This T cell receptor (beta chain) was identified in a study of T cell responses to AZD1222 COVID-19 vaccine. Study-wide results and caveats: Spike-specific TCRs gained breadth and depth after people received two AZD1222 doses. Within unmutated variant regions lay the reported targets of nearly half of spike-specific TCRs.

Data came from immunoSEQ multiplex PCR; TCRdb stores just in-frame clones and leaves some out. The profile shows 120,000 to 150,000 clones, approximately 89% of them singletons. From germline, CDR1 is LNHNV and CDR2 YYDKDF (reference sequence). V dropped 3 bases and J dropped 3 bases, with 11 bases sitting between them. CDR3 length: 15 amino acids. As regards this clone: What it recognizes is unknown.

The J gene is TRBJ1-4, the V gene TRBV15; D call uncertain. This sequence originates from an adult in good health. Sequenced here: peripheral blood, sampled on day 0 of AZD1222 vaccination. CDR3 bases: TGTGCCACCAGCAGTACACCGGGAGCTAATGAAAAACTGTTTTTT. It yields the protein CATSSTPGANEKLFF.